These T cell receptor beta chains were read from a single sample in a study of shared clonotypes between healthy human individuals. TCRdb keeps only in-frame clones here, not all; method: immunoSEQ multiplex PCR. Among roughly 1.4 million clones listed, approximately 98.5% were seen once. The material sequenced was naive CD4+ T cells sorted from blood. The receptors originated from a man younger than 45 in good health. Each CDR3 is given with its conserved first and last residue. D genes are given only for firm matches. Clone size is shown for a subset of rows, as once, few, many or a class of expanded clone.

d_gene: .
abundance: once
j_gene: TRBJ2-4
v_gene: TRBV7-2
CDR3nt: TGTGCCAGCAGGCCAGGGGGGCAAAACATTCAGTACTTC
CDR3aa: CASRPGGQNIQYF

d_gene: .
abundance: .
j_gene: TRBJ1-1
v_gene: TRBV10-1
CDR3nt: TGCGCCAGCCGGGACACCCCAAACACTGAAGCTTTCTTT
CDR3aa: CASRDTPNTEAFF

d_gene: .
abundance: .
j_gene: TRBJ2-7
v_gene: TRBV14
CDR3nt: TGTGCCAGCAGCCAAAGATTGGGGCCTACCTACGAGCAGTACTTC
CDR3aa: CASSQRLGPTYEQYF

d_gene: TRBD1
abundance: .
j_gene: TRBJ2-1
v_gene: TRBV15
CDR3nt: TGTGCCACCAGCAGAGATTCGGGACAGGGATCCTACAATGAGCAGTTCTTC
CDR3aa: CATSRDSGQGSYNEQFF

d_gene: .
abundance: .
j_gene: TRBJ1-1
v_gene: TRBV5-1
CDR3nt: TGCGCCAGCAGCTTGACAGCGAACACTGAAGCTTTCTTT
CDR3aa: CASSLTANTEAFF

d_gene: .
abundance: .
j_gene: TRBJ1-3
v_gene: TRBV9
CDR3nt: TGTGCCAGCAGCGTAGACCCAGGGGTCGGAAACACCATATATTTT
CDR3aa: CASSVDPGVGNTIYF

d_gene: TRBD1
abundance: .
j_gene: TRBJ1-1
v_gene: TRBV6-1
CDR3nt: TGTGCCAGCAGTGGACAGGGCATACTGATGAACACTGAAGCTTTCTTT
CDR3aa: CASSGQGILMNTEAFF

d_gene: .
abundance: .
j_gene: TRBJ1-4
v_gene: TRBV9
CDR3nt: TGTGCCAGCAGCGTTCATTTATGGAAGGATTTCCAGCGGAGGGCCGGAAATGAAAAACTGTTTTTT
CDR3aa: CASSVHLWKDFQRRAGNEKLFF

d_gene: .
abundance: once
j_gene: TRBJ2-7
v_gene: TRBV29-1
CDR3nt: TGCAGCGTGCGGGGCATGGGCTGGAACGAGCAGTACTTC
CDR3aa: CSVRGMGWNEQYF

d_gene: .
abundance: .
j_gene: TRBJ2-1
v_gene: TRBV6-4
CDR3nt: TGTGCCAGCAGTGGACTAAGCGGAGGCTCCTACAATGAGCAGTTCTTC
CDR3aa: CASSGLSGGSYNEQFF

d_gene: .
abundance: .
j_gene: TRBJ2-1
v_gene: TRBV11-2
CDR3nt: TGTGCCAGCAGCTTAGCTGGGGGAAGAGAAAATGAGCAGTTCTTC
CDR3aa: CASSLAGGRENEQFF

d_gene: .
abundance: .
j_gene: TRBJ1-2
v_gene: TRBV28
CDR3nt: TGTGCCAGCAGTTACTCAGGGTTTGGCTACACCTTC
CDR3aa: CASSYSGFGYTF

d_gene: .
abundance: .
j_gene: TRBJ2-7
v_gene: TRBV7-6
CDR3nt: TGTGCCAGCAGCCCTATGGGGTGGGAGGCGGGGGAGCAGTACTTC
CDR3aa: CASSPMGWEAGEQYF

d_gene: .
abundance: .
j_gene: TRBJ2-5
v_gene: TRBV11-2
CDR3nt: TGTGCCAGCAGCTTGGGACAAAAAAAAGAGACCCAGTACTTC
CDR3aa: CASSLGQKKETQYF

d_gene: .
abundance: .
j_gene: TRBJ1-3
v_gene: TRBV7-9
CDR3nt: TGTGCCAGCAGCCGTACAGGGCGCCCTGGAAACACCATATATTTT
CDR3aa: CASSRTGRPGNTIYF

d_gene: .
abundance: .
j_gene: TRBJ2-2
v_gene: TRBV9
CDR3nt: TGTGCCAGCAGCCCCCATGGTGGGGGAAGGGCGAACACCGGGGAGCTGTTTTTT
CDR3aa: CASSPHGGGRANTGELFF

d_gene: .
abundance: .
j_gene: TRBJ1-1
v_gene: TRBV9
CDR3nt: TGTGCCAGCAGCTTAGAAGTTGGGAACGCTGAAGCTTTCTTT
CDR3aa: CASSLEVGNAEAFF